This entry is about one TCR beta chain. No antigen is known for it. The sample is drawn from a study of PD-1 blockade in classical Hodgkin lymphoma. The study's findings and limits: CD4+ TCR diversity, unlike CD8+, rose significantly by C4D1.

Here immunoSEQ multiplex PCR was the method, and the copy in TCRdb shows in-frame clones only, minus some. The sample has about 29,000 clones, around 71% seen once; the top ten hold almost 4%. Each patient relapsed following autologous stem cell transplantation, and prior brentuximab vedotin exposure differed. Patients had relapsed/refractory classical Hodgkin lymphoma with complete response, partial response or progressive disease as best response. This TCR derives from a human donor with classical Hodgkin lymphoma. The material was peripheral blood mononuclear cells (PBMCs), obtained before the second cycle of nivolumab.

The DNA of the CDR3 is TGTGCCAGCCGAAGCTCGGGACAGGGAGCCAAAAACATTCAGTACTTC. It is translated as CASRSSGQGAKNIQYF. The V and J genes are TRBV18 and TRBJ2-4; 9 nucleotides line up with TRBD1. Germline V lookup: CDR1 KGHSH, CDR2 LQKENI. This CDR3 has 16 amino acids. Losses at the gene ends were 8 bases for V and 0 bases for J; bases not matched to a gene: 8.